This T cell receptor beta chain was recorded in a study of blood T cells in healthy people across ages. Trimming took 4 bases from V and 3 from J, leaving 15 bases between them. CDR3 length: 15 residues. In germline, CDR1 is MNHNS, CDR2 SASEGT. Through a sample-barcoded 5' primer and a J-beta primer mix, a second PCR was run for about 6 to 11 cycles. TCRdb reprocessed the 5' RACE reads via MiXCR and lists one record per CDR3 protein. In the table there are 600,000 to 850,000 distinct CDR3 sequences, roughly 44% of which are singletons. This clonotype was sampled from a woman aged 55-69 years in good health. The rearrangement uses TRBV6-1 and TRBJ1-1, with D tentatively TRBD1 (5 bases). Sequences were obtained from blood. CDR3 protein: CASSVSGIMDTEAFF. The CDR3 region has the DNA TGTGCCAGCAGTGTGTCAGGGATAATGGACACTGAAGCTTTCTTT.